The clone carrying this T cell receptor beta chain has more than one count but fewer than ten. Its matching antigen is unknown. Samples each had at least 5.5 micrograms of total RNA extracted. A sample-barcoded 5' primer and a J-beta primer mix were used in a second PCR of roughly 6 to 12 cycles. TCRdb called the 5' RACE reads again in MiXCR, with one record for every CDR3 protein. The repertoire holds fewer than 700,000 distinct CDR3 sequences, with around 43% as singletons. The data derive from a study of blood T cells in healthy people across ages. Study-wide findings and caveats: When one million T cells were used, diversity estimates were thought to be underestimates. Older age went with lower TCR beta diversity per million T cells, in a roughly linear way.

The CDR3 is made up of 15 amino acids. Deletions cut 7 bases from V and 0 bases from J, with 13 bases between. Per the germline V gene, CDR1 is MDHEN and CDR2 is SYDVKM. This TCR was recovered from a man aged 80 or over in good health. The chain joins TRBV28 to TRBJ2-1; D is possibly TRBD2 (5 bases). What was sequenced was blood. CDR3 DNA: TGTGCCAGCATGGGAGAACTGAGCTCCTACAATGAGCAGTTCTTC. Residues: CASMGELSSYNEQFF.